One and the same sample provided the 14 T cell receptor beta chains below, sequenced in a study of T cells in narcolepsy. Assay used: immunoSEQ multiplex PCR; TCRdb lists only in-frame clones, some missing. The sample lists some 30,000 clones, about 85% occurring once. The sample consisted of CD45RA- memory CD4+ T cells from PBMCs. Source of these receptors: a human donor with narcolepsy.

The table lists this clone with a few counts. V gene TRBV27 combines with J gene TRBJ2-7; possible D gene TRBD1, 6 bases. From germline, CDR1 is MNHEY and CDR2 SMNVEV (reference sequence). The CDR3 is 13 residues long. The V end lost 8 bases, the J end lost 8 bases, and 19 bases lay between the germline ends. This chain's CDR3 is CASHKQGVGKQYF. In DNA, the CDR3 is TGTGCCAGCCACAAACAGGGAGTTGGGAAGCAGTACTTC.

This sequence joins TRBV6-1 and TRBJ2-7; D is uncertain. V lost 8 bases and J lost 0, with 14 bases in between. Germline V lookup: CDR1 MNHNS, CDR2 SASEGT. The CDR3 covers 14 residues. In nucleotides, the CDR3 is TGTGCCAGCGCCCCAGGCGGCACCTCCTACGAGCAGTACTTC. Translating gives CASAPGGTSYEQYF.

This clone was seen a single time. The rearrangement joins TRBV5-1 to TRBJ1-4, with D uncertain. Trimming took off 2 bases at V and 1 base at J, with 15 bases between the two ends. Germline V gives CDR1 SGHRS, CDR2 YFSETQ. The CDR3 contains 17 residues. In DNA, the CDR3 is TGCGCCAGCAGCTTCTTATCCCAAGGTCTAACTAATGAAAAACTGTTTTTT. Translated, it gives CASSFLSQGLTNEKLFF. Complete variable domain (other parts from reference TRBV5-1 and TRBJ1-4): KAGVTQTPRYLIKTRGQQVTLSCSPISGHRSVSWYQQTPGQGLQFLFEYFSETQRNKGNFPGRFSGRQFSNSRSEMNVSTLELGDSALYLCASSFLSQGLTNEKLFFGSGTQLSVL.

The J gene is TRBJ2-1, the V gene TRBV5-4, with 10 bases that match TRBD2. V lost 4 bases, J lost 3 bases, and 4 bases stayed unmatched. The CDR3 spans 15 residues. Germline values: CDR1 SGHNT, CDR2 YYREEE (reference sequence). CDR3 loop: CASSGTSGNYNEQFF. CDR3 nucleotides: TGTGCCAGCAGCGGAACTAGCGGGAACTACAATGAGCAGTTCTTC.

This chain connects TRBV5-8 to TRBJ1-5, with a weak D call TRBD1 (5 bases). Trimming cost V 4 bases and J 7 bases, with 15 bases left between them. Germline V gene sequence: CDR1 SGHTS, CDR2 YDEGEE. The length of the CDR3 is 14 residues. The CDR3 loop reads CASSGTGFQQPQHF. Written as DNA, the CDR3 is TGTGCCAGCAGCGGCACAGGATTTCAACAGCCCCAGCATTTT.

With respect to this clone: This sample also contains other DNA sequences that code for the same CDR3. The gene calls are TRBV5-1 and TRBJ1-4, with D maybe TRBD1 (5 bases). The V gene's germline CDR1 is SGHRS and CDR2 YFSETQ. The V gene lost 1 base and the J gene lost 8 bases, with 15 bases spanning the gap. The CDR3 covers 15 residues. The DNA of the CDR3 is TGCGCCAGCAGCTTGCTTATGGGGGTAGGCGAAAAACTGTTTTTT. Amino acids: CASSLLMGVGEKLFF.

J is TRBJ2-3 and V is TRBV7-2, with 12 bases identical to TRBD2. V shed 2 bases and J 4 bases; nucleotides not matched to a gene: 4. CDR1 and CDR2 (germline): SGHTA, FQGNSA. This CDR3 region has 16 residues. CDR3: CASSLLAGGLADTQYF. CDR3 bases: TGTGCCAGCAGCTTACTAGCGGGAGGGCTTGCAGATACGCAGTATTTT.

The rearrangement joins TRBV5-1 to TRBJ2-4; 7 bases match TRBD1. The CDR3 spans 17 residues. Trimming took 0 bases from V and 0 from J; bases not matched to a gene: 6. Germline V gene lookup returns CDR1 SGHRS and CDR2 YFSETQ. The CDR3 DNA sequence: TGCGCCAGCAGCTTGGGGGGGACAGACTTAGCCAAAAACATTCAGTACTTC. Translation gives CASSLGGTDLAKNIQYF.

The chain carries TRBV28 and TRBJ2-1, with D possibly TRBD1 on 6 matching bases. CDR3 length equals 12 residues. The V gene lost 7 bases and the J gene lost 9 bases, with 13 bases spanning the gap. Germline V gives CDR1 MDHEN, CDR2 SYDVKM. In DNA, the CDR3 is TGTGCCAGCAACTCACTAGGGGGTGAGCAGTTCTTC. Its protein is CASNSLGGEQFF.

This clone was observed a handful of times. The CDR3 region has the DNA TGTGCCAGCAGCTGGGGAGTGAACACCGGGGAGCTGTTTTTT. Protein sequence: CASSWGVNTGELFF. The J gene is TRBJ2-2, the V gene TRBV7-2, with D perhaps TRBD2 (5 bases). This CDR3 is 14 amino acids long. Germline-derived CDR1 and CDR2 are SGHTA and FQGNSA. Trimming removed 4 bases from V and 1 base from J, with 7 bases in between.

The rearrangement joins TRBV7-9 to TRBJ1-2; TRBD1 matches 8 bases. V shed 5 bases, J shed 12 bases, and the junction held 17 bases outside the gene matches. The CDR3 has 15 residues. Germline CDR1 SEHNR, CDR2 FQNEAQ (reference sequence). The CDR3 nucleotides are TGTGCCAGCAGCACTACCAGAGGACAGGGCCGAAAGAACACCTTC. Protein sequence: CASSTTRGQGRKNTF.

This clone was counted between two and nine times. The chain uses TRBV14 and TRBJ1-2; no reliable D call. Trimming pared 1 base from V and 5 bases from J, leaving 11 bases between. Germline CDR1 reads SGHDN; CDR2 reads FVKESK. The CDR3 length is 14 residues. Here the CDR3 DNA reads TGTGCCAGCAGCCAAGCAGACGGTAGATATGGCTACACCTTC. It translates to CASSQADGRYGYTF.

The chain joins TRBV30 to TRBJ2-7; 7 bases match TRBD1. Trimming removed 3 bases from V and 6 bases from J; junction bases left unmatched: 5. CDR1 GTSNPN and CDR2 SVGIG come from the germline V gene (reference sequence). CDR3 size: 12 residues. This CDR3 reads CAWRDTGAEQYF. For the CDR3, the DNA is TGTGCCTGGAGGGACACAGGGGCCGAGCAGTACTTC.

This clone appeared a few times. The chain joins TRBV10-3 to TRBJ1-3, with 9 nucleotides matching TRBD1. V gave up 7 bases and J gave up 0 bases; unmatched junction bases: 4. This CDR3 region has 15 residues. Germline V gene data show CDR1 as ENHRY and CDR2 as SYGVKD. Here the CDR3 DNA reads TGTGCCATCAAAGGGACAGGGAGCTCTGGAAACACCATATATTTT. As protein: CAIKGTGSSGNTIYF.